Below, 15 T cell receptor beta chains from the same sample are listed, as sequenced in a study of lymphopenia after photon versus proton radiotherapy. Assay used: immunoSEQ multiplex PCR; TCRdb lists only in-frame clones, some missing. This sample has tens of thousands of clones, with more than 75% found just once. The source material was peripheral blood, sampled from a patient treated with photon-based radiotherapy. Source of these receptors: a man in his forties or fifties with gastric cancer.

The CDR3 loop is CASSLEQGSRGYTF. DNA for the CDR3: TGTGCCAGCAGCTTAGAACAGGGGTCTCGGGGCTACACCTTC. The chain couples TRBV7-2 to TRBJ1-2; 7 bases align to TRBD1. Trimming at V came to 1 base and at J to 8 bases, leaving 7 bases not matched to a gene. CDR3 length: 14 residues. From germline, CDR1 is SGHTA and CDR2 FQGNSA.

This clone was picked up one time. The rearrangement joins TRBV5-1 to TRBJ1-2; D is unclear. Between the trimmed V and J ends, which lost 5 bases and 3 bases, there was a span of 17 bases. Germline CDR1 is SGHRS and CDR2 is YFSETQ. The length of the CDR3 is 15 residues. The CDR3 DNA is TGCGCCAGCAGTATTATCGGAGGGTCTGACTATGGCTACACCTTC. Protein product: CASSIIGGSDYGYTF.

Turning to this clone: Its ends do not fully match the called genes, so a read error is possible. CDR3 sequence reads: CASSLGGTGRRGAVF. The CDR3 nucleotides are TGTGCCAGCAGCTTAGGAGGGACAGGGCGCCGGGGAGCTGTTTTT. This sequence joins TRBV11-1 and TRBJ2-2, with 9 nucleotides matching TRBD1. Germline assignment: CDR1 SGHAT and CDR2 FQDESV (reference sequence). This CDR3 is 15 amino acids long. Complete variable domain (other parts from reference TRBV11-1 and TRBJ2-2): EAEVAQSPRYKITEKSQAVAFWCDPISGHATLYWYRQILGQGPELLVQFQDESVVDDSQLPKDRFSAERLKGVDSTLKIQPAELGDSAMYLCASSLGGTGRRGAVFGEGSRLTVL.

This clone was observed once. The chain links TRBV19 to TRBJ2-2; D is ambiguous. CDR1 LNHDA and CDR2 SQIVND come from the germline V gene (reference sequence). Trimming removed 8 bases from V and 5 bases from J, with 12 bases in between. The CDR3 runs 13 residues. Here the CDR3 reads CASGGEGTGELFF. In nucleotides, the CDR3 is TGTGCCAGTGGCGGTGAAGGAACCGGGGAGCTGTTTTTT.

CDR3 bases: TGCGCCAGCAGCTCGCATCGTTCGAGGCCAGATACGCAGTATTTT. It translates to CASSSHRSRPDTQYF. V gene TRBV5-1 combines with J gene TRBJ2-3; the D is unclear. This CDR3 comprises 15 residues. With 3 bases removed from V and 4 bases from J, the gap between germline ends came to 15 bases. Per germline, CDR1 SGHRS and CDR2 YFSETQ.

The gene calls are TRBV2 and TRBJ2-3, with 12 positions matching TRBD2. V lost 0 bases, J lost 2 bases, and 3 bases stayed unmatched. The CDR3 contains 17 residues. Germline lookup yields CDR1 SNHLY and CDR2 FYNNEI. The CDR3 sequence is CASSEAGLAGFTDTQYF. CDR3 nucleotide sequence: TGTGCCAGCAGTGAAGCGGGACTAGCGGGCTTCACAGATACGCAGTATTTT.

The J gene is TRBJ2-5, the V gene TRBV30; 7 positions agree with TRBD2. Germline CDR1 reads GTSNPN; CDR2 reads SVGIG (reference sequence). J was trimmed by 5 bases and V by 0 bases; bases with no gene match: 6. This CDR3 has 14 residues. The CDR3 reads CAWSVRSGTETQYF. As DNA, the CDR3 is TGTGCCTGGAGTGTACGGAGCGGGACTGAGACCCAGTACTTC. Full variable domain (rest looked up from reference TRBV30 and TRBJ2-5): SQTIHQWPATLVQPVGSPLSLECTVEGTSNPNLYWYRQAAGRGLQLLFYSVGIGQISSEVPQNLSASRPQDRQFILSSKKLLLSDSGFYLCAWSVRSGTETQYFGPGTRLLVL.

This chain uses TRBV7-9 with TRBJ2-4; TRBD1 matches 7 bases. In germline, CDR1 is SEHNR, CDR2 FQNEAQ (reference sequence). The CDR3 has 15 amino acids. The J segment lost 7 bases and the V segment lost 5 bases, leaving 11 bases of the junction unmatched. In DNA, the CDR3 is TGTGCCAGCAGCCCGAGTGACAGGGTGTACAACATTCAGTACTTC. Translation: CASSPSDRVYNIQYF.

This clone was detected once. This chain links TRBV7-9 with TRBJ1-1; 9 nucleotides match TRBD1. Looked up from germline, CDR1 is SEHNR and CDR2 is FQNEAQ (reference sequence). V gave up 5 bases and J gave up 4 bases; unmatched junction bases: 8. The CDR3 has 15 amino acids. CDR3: CASSRDRERGTEAFF. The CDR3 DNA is TGTGCCAGCAGCCGGGACAGGGAAAGGGGCACTGAAGCTTTCTTT.

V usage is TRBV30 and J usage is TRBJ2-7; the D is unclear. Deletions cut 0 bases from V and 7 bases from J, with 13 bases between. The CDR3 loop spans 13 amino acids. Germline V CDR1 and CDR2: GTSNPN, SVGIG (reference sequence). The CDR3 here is CAWSVRRQGEQYF. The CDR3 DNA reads TGTGCCTGGAGTGTTAGACGGCAAGGGGAGCAGTACTTC.

In DNA form, the CDR3 reads TGTGCCAGCAGGATAGGGGGGGGACAGGGCTACGAGCAGTACTTC. Encoded protein: CASRIGGGQGYEQYF. This rearrangement joins TRBV28 to TRBJ2-7; 9 bases are a match to TRBD1. Germline V gene sequence: CDR1 MDHEN, CDR2 SYDVKM. J gave up 3 bases and V 6 bases, and 9 bases lay outside the gene matches. The CDR3 loop spans 15 amino acids.

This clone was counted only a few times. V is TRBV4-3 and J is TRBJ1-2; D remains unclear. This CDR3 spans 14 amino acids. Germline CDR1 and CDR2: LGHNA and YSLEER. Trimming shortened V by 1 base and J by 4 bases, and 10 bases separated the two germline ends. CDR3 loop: CASSQGKGGYGYTF. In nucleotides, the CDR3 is TGCGCCAGCAGCCAAGGGAAGGGCGGCTATGGCTACACCTTC.

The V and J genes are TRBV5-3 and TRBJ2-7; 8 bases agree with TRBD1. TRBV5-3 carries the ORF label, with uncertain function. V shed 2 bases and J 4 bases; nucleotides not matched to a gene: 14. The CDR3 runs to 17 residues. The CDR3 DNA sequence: TGTGCCAGAAGCTTCGCCCTACCTCGGACAGGGAAATACGAGCAGTACTTC. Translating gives CARSFALPRTGKYEQYF.

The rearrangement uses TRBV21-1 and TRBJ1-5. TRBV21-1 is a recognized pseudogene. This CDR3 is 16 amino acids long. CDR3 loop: CASSIVTGTSNQPQHF. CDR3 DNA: TGTGCCAGCAGCATAGTCACGGGGACTAGCAATCAGCCCCAGCATTTT.

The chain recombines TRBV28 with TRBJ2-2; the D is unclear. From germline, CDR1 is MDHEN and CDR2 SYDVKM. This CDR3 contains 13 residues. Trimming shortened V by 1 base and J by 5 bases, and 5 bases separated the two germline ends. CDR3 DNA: TGTGCCAGCAGTTTATTGGGGACCGGGGAGCTGTTTTTT. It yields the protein CASSLLGTGELFF. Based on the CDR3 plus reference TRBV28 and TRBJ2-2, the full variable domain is DVKVTQSSRYLVKRTGEKVFLECVQDMDHENMFWYRQDPGLGLRLIYFSYDVKMKEKGDIPEGYSVSREKKERFSLILESASTNQTSMYLCASSLLGTGELFFGEGSRLTVL.